Listed below are T cell receptor beta chains from one sample, sequenced in a study of OX40 agonist ivuxolimab in advanced cancers. Clones were sequenced by immunoSEQ multiplex PCR, and TCRdb holds only the in-frame ones, with some missing. The table lists 50,000 to 60,000 clones, approximately 86% of them singletons, with 0.9% to 1.2% in the top ten. The sequences come from CD4+ or CD8+ T cells sorted from blood, collected in a trial of the OX40 agonist ivuxolimab. These receptors all stem from an adult with an advanced solid tumor such as melanoma, head and neck, liver or kidney cancer. Each CDR3 is given with its conserved first and last residue. Fields, in order: CDR3 protein, CDR3 DNA, D gene, clone size, J gene, V gene. D genes are given only for firm matches. Clone sizes are given selectively: once, few, many, or a class where the clone is expanded.

CDR3 protein: CASSIGLVGETQYF; CDR3 DNA: TGTGCCAGTAGTATCGGACTCGTTGGCGAGACCCAGTACTTC; D gene: -; clone size: -; J gene: TRBJ2-5; V gene: TRBV19
CDR3 protein: CASSLAGRESETQYF; CDR3 DNA: TGTGCCAGCAGCTTGGCAGGGCGGGAATCGGAGACCCAGTACTTC; D gene: -; clone size: -; J gene: TRBJ2-5; V gene: TRBV5-4
CDR3 protein: CASSPTRRNTEAFF; CDR3 DNA: TGTGCCAGCAGCCCGACAAGGAGGAACACTGAAGCTTTCTTT; D gene: -; clone size: -; J gene: TRBJ1-1; V gene: TRBV5-4
CDR3 protein: CASSQEPLAGGETQYF; CDR3 DNA: TGCGCCAGCAGCCAAGAGCCACTAGCGGGAGGAGAGACCCAGTACTTC; D gene: TRBD2; clone size: -; J gene: TRBJ2-5; V gene: TRBV4-3
CDR3 protein: CASRLTGLTNEKLFF; CDR3 DNA: TGTGCCAGTAGATTAACAGGACTCACTAATGAAAAACTGTTTTTT; D gene: -; clone size: -; J gene: TRBJ1-4; V gene: TRBV19
CDR3 protein: CASSRGDYGYTF; CDR3 DNA: TGTGCCAGCAGCCGGGGGGATTATGGCTACACCTTC; D gene: -; clone size: -; J gene: TRBJ1-2; V gene: TRBV7-2
CDR3 protein: CASSLDLEETQYF; CDR3 DNA: TGTGCCAGCAGCTTGGATCTGGAAGAGACCCAGTACTTC; D gene: -; clone size: -; J gene: TRBJ2-5; V gene: TRBV5-4
CDR3 protein: CASRFGEKLFF; CDR3 DNA: TGCGCCAGCAGGTTCGGTGAAAAACTGTTTTTT; D gene: -; clone size: -; J gene: TRBJ1-4; V gene: TRBV10-2
CDR3 protein: CASSSSRGEQYF; CDR3 DNA: TGTGCCAGCAGCTCTTCGAGGGGCGAGCAGTACTTC; D gene: -; clone size: -; J gene: TRBJ2-7; V gene: TRBV7-9
CDR3 protein: CASSVGPNGNTIYF; CDR3 DNA: TGTGCCAGCAGCGTAGGTCCCAACGGGAACACCATATATTTT; D gene: -; clone size: -; J gene: TRBJ1-3; V gene: TRBV9
CDR3 protein: CASSRGTLVSGNTIYF; CDR3 DNA: TGCGCCAGCAGCCGCGGGACCCTAGTCTCTGGAAACACCATATATTTT; D gene: -; clone size: once; J gene: TRBJ1-3; V gene: TRBV4-3
CDR3 protein: CASSLGTGPTDTQYF; CDR3 DNA: TGTGCTAGCAGCTTGGGGACAGGGCCCACAGATACGCAGTATTTT; D gene: TRBD1; clone size: -; J gene: TRBJ2-3; V gene: TRBV7-7
CDR3 protein: CASRGTSGGRETQYF; CDR3 DNA: TGTGCCAGCAGAGGGACTAGCGGGGGGCGGGAGACCCAGTACTTC; D gene: TRBD2; clone size: -; J gene: TRBJ2-5; V gene: TRBV25-1
CDR3 protein: CASSLGFGHYPEQYF; CDR3 DNA: TGTGCCAGCAGCTTAGGGTTTGGGCATTACCCCGAGCAGTACTTC; D gene: -; clone size: -; J gene: TRBJ2-7; V gene: TRBV11-2
CDR3 protein: CASSPGLAGGRADTQYF; CDR3 DNA: TGTGCCAGCAGCCCGGGACTAGCGGGAGGGAGGGCAGATACGCAGTATTTT; D gene: TRBD2; clone size: -; J gene: TRBJ2-3; V gene: TRBV7-2
CDR3 protein: CAISESSNTEAFF; CDR3 DNA: TGTGCCATCAGTGAGTCAAGTAACACTGAAGCTTTCTTT; D gene: -; clone size: -; J gene: TRBJ1-1; V gene: TRBV10-3
CDR3 protein: CASSTNTEAFF; CDR3 DNA: TGTGCCAGTAGTACTAACACTGAAGCTTTCTTT; D gene: -; clone size: -; J gene: TRBJ1-1; V gene: TRBV19
CDR3 protein: CASSQDRTRNIQYF; CDR3 DNA: TGCGCCAGCAGCCAAGATCGGACCCGGAACATTCAGTACTTC; D gene: -; clone size: -; J gene: TRBJ2-4; V gene: TRBV4-1
CDR3 protein: CASSVQGPNQPQHF; CDR3 DNA: TGTGCCAGCAGTGTACAGGGGCCGAATCAGCCCCAGCATTTT; D gene: TRBD1; clone size: -; J gene: TRBJ1-5; V gene: TRBV2
CDR3 protein: CASSNPLRGFYSPLHF; CDR3 DNA: TGTGCCAGCAGCAACCCGCTAAGAGGGTTCTATTCACCCCTCCACTTT; D gene: -; clone size: -; J gene: TRBJ1-6; V gene: TRBV7-2
CDR3 protein: CASSPHQGWQQETQYF; CDR3 DNA: TGTGCCAGCAGCCCTCATCAGGGATGGCAACAAGAGACCCAGTACTTC; D gene: -; clone size: -; J gene: TRBJ2-5; V gene: TRBV7-2
CDR3 protein: CASSSLLDRVSGNTIYF; CDR3 DNA: TGTGCCAGCAGCTCCTTGTTAGACCGAGTCTCTGGAAACACCATATATTTT; D gene: -; clone size: -; J gene: TRBJ1-3; V gene: TRBV5-5
CDR3 protein: CASSPGVGTGGYTF; CDR3 DNA: TGTGCCAGCAGCCCTGGGGTGGGAACGGGGGGCTACACCTTC; D gene: -; clone size: -; J gene: TRBJ1-2; V gene: TRBV28
CDR3 protein: CAWSLGTSGRSYEQYF; CDR3 DNA: TGTGCCTGGAGTTTAGGGACTAGCGGAAGATCCTACGAGCAGTACTTC; D gene: TRBD2; clone size: -; J gene: TRBJ2-7; V gene: TRBV30
CDR3 protein: CASSLAGKDTQYF; CDR3 DNA: TGTGCCAGCAGCTTAGCTGGGAAAGATACGCAGTATTTT; D gene: -; clone size: -; J gene: TRBJ2-3; V gene: TRBV11-3
CDR3 protein: CASSKPGQVGLAGVFQETQYF; CDR3 DNA: TGTGCCAGCAGCAAACCGGGACAAGTGGGACTAGCGGGAGTCTTCCAAGAGACCCAGTACTTC; D gene: TRBD2; clone size: -; J gene: TRBJ2-5; V gene: TRBV7-8
CDR3 protein: CASSLGQGTTGELFF; CDR3 DNA: TGCGCCAGCAGCTTGGGACAGGGTACTACCGGGGAGCTGTTTTTT; D gene: TRBD1; clone size: -; J gene: TRBJ2-2; V gene: TRBV5-1
CDR3 protein: CASSSSGTGEEKLFF; CDR3 DNA: TGCGCCAGCAGCTCCTCCGGGACAGGGGAAGAAAAACTGTTTTTT; D gene: TRBD1; clone size: -; J gene: TRBJ1-4; V gene: TRBV5-1
CDR3 protein: CASSFFDTQYF; CDR3 DNA: TGTGCCAGCAGTTTCTTTGATACGCAGTATTTT; D gene: -; clone size: -; J gene: TRBJ2-3; V gene: TRBV28
CDR3 protein: CASSLESGTYNEQFF; CDR3 DNA: TGCGCCAGCAGCTTGGAAAGCGGAACCTACAATGAGCAGTTCTTC; D gene: -; clone size: -; J gene: TRBJ2-1; V gene: TRBV5-1
CDR3 protein: CASSLVGRHEQYF; CDR3 DNA: TGCGCCAGCAGCTTGGTGGGGCGACACGAGCAGTACTTC; D gene: -; clone size: -; J gene: TRBJ2-7; V gene: TRBV5-1
CDR3 protein: CASSQVHSRSNEKLFF; CDR3 DNA: TGCGCCAGCAGCCAAGTTCATTCACGGAGTAATGAAAAACTGTTTTTT; D gene: -; clone size: -; J gene: TRBJ1-4; V gene: TRBV4-3